This T cell receptor (beta chain) comes out of a study of Graves' ophthalmopathy and Graves' hyperthyroidism. Every ophthalmopathy donor presented moderate-to-severe activity, CAS ≥3, NOSPECS ≥4 and duration under 3 months. The germline gives CDR1 LNHNV, CDR2 YYDKDF (reference sequence). The CDR3 totals 15 residues. Unmatched junction bases numbered 9, after V lost 0 bases and J lost 11 bases. Study-wide results and limits: In blood, most expanded thyroid clonotypes above 0.001 frequency were also detected.

The authors amplified TCR beta CDR3 regions from RNA transcripts. Following a first-round RT-PCR that used HTBI primers, a second-round multiplex PCR was carried out. MiXCR was run by TCRdb on the multiplex PCR reads, yielding one entry per CDR3 protein. The sample lists roughly 60,000 distinct CDR3 sequences; roughly half were seen once. A word on this clonotype: Its specificity is not known.

This chain links TRBV15 with TRBJ2-3; TRBD2 matches at 9 bases. This TCR was sampled from an adult woman with Graves' ophthalmopathy. The sample comprised peripheral blood. This CDR3 is CATSRDDSGSYEQYF. CDR3 nucleotides: TGTGCCACCAGCAGAGATGATAGCGGGAGCTATGAGCAGTATTTT. Together with reference TRBV15 and TRBJ2-3, the CDR3 gives the full variable domain: DAMVIQNPRYQVTQFGKPVTLSCSQTLNHNVMYWYQQKSSQAPKLLFHYYDKDFNNEADTPDNFQSRRPNTSFCFLDIRSPGLGDTAMYLCATSRDDSGSYEQYFGPGTRLTVL.